Listed below are T cell receptor beta chains from one sample, sequenced in a study of blood T cell repertoires in COVID-19. The data were produced by immunoSEQ multiplex PCR, yet TCRdb's version contains in-frame clones alone and is incomplete. Here the sample spans about 150,000 clones, about 80% being singletons. The specimen was peripheral blood. Source of these receptors: a man between 60 and 75 years old with acute or convalescent COVID-19. Both conserved end residues are part of each CDR3. A D gene is named only where the DNA matches it firmly. Not every row has a clone size; where given, it reads once, few, many or a size class.

J gene | clone size | V gene | D gene | CDR3 protein | CDR3 DNA
TRBJ2-5 | - | TRBV5-5 | - | CASRAFGQGGETQYF | TGTGCCAGCCGAGCCTTCGGTCAGGGAGGTGAGACCCAGTACTTC
TRBJ2-7 | - | TRBV21-1 | - | CASSKVWDRGHYEQYF | TGTGCCAGCAGCAAAGTTTGGGACAGGGGTCACTACGAGCAGTACTTC
TRBJ2-3 | - | TRBV7-2 | - | CASSSSIPPDTQYF | TGTGCCAGCAGCTCTAGCATCCCCCCAGATACGCAGTATTTT
TRBJ1-6 | - | TRBV27 | - | CASSLIQGNGNSPLHF | TGTGCCAGCAGTTTAATCCAGGGAAACGGTAATTCACCCCTCCACTTT
TRBJ2-5 | - | TRBV10-3 | - | CAINPSGGETQYF | TGTGCCATCAATCCCAGCGGTGGAGAGACCCAGTACTTC
TRBJ2-3 | - | TRBV5-1 | - | CASSTASHLGTDTQYF | TGCGCCAGCAGCACGGCTAGCCACCTGGGCACAGATACGCAGTATTTT
TRBJ1-2 | - | TRBV6-5 | - | CASSPGANYGYTF | TGTGCCAGCAGCCCGGGTGCTAACTATGGCTACACCTTC
TRBJ2-7 | once | TRBV28 | TRBD1 | CASSGTGPYEQYF | TGTGCCAGCTCCGGGACAGGGCCCTACGAGCAGTACTTC
TRBJ2-3 | - | TRBV28 | TRBD2 | CASSSLAGGADTQYF | TGTGCCAGCAGTTCACTAGCGGGAGGGGCAGATACGCAGTATTTT
TRBJ2-5 | few | TRBV5-6 | TRBD2 | CASNSEAGGETQYF | TGTGCCAGCAACTCCGAAGCGGGGGGGGAGACCCAGTACTTC
TRBJ2-7 | - | TRBV6-2/TRBV6-3 | TRBD2 | CASSYGAGGEQYF | TGTGCCAGCAGTTACGGAGCGGGAGGCGAGCAGTACTTC
TRBJ1-1 | - | TRBV3-1/TRBV3-2 | - | CASSHPQGNAEAFF | TGTGCCAGCAGCCATCCACAGGGTAACGCTGAAGCTTTCTTT
TRBJ2-5 | - | TRBV9 | - | CASSVAVSSSETQYF | TGTGCCAGCAGCGTAGCGGTATCCTCGAGTGAAACCCAGTACTTC
TRBJ2-1 | - | TRBV27 | TRBD2 | CASRAGTTSNEQFF | TGTGCCAGCAGAGCCGGGACTACAAGCAATGAGCAGTTCTTC
TRBJ1-2 | few | TRBV5-1 | - | CASSVDQGQGGYTF | TGCGCCAGCAGCGTCGACCAGGGGCAAGGTGGCTACACCTTC
TRBJ2-1 | - | TRBV5-4 | TRBD1 | CASSLLSVWTGFLDEQFF | TGTGCCAGCAGCTTGCTTTCCGTGTGGACAGGGTTTTTGGATGAGCAGTTCTTC
TRBJ1-1 | - | TRBV14 | - | CASSQYAEAFF | TGTGCCAGCAGCCAGTATGCTGAAGCTTTCTTT
TRBJ1-4 | once | TRBV4-3 | - | CASSQDQGGGEKLFF | TGCGCCAGCAGCCAAGACCAGGGCGGGGGCGAAAAACTGTTTTTT
TRBJ2-2 | once | TRBV7-7 | - | CASSLQENTGELFF | TGTGCCAGCAGCCTCCAGGAGAACACCGGGGAGCTGTTTTTT
TRBJ1-1 | - | TRBV5-4 | TRBD1 | CASSGRDRNTEAFF | TGTGCCAGCAGCGGCAGGGACAGGAACACTGAAGCTTTCTTT
TRBJ1-2 | - | TRBV2 | - | CASSQTANYGYTF | TGTGCCAGCAGTCAGACAGCTAACTATGGCTACACCTTC
TRBJ1-6 | - | TRBV4-1 | TRBD1 | CASSQIPGGASPLHF | TGCGCCAGCAGCCAAATCCCAGGGGGAGCTTCACCCCTCCACTTT
TRBJ1-5 | - | TRBV20-1 | - | CSARGNQPQHF | TGCAGTGCCCGGGGCAATCAGCCCCAGCATTTT
TRBJ1-4 | - | TRBV7-9 | - | CASSPSSGFRDEKLFF | TGTGCCAGCAGCCCGAGTTCAGGGTTCCGAGATGAAAAACTGTTTTTT
TRBJ2-7 | once | TRBV27 | TRBD2 | CASKSDGTISEQYF | TGTGCCAGCAAAAGTGATGGGACTATCTCCGAGCAGTACTTC
TRBJ2-1 | - | TRBV4-2 | TRBD2 | CASSQGAGGSNNEQFF | TGTGCCAGCAGCCAAGGAGCGGGAGGATCCAACAATGAGCAGTTCTTC
TRBJ2-1 | - | TRBV6-6 | TRBD1 | CASRLDGTGYNEQFF | TGTGCCAGCAGACTGGACGGGACAGGGTACAATGAGCAGTTCTTC
TRBJ1-2 | - | TRBV12-3/TRBV12-4 | - | CASRVVGGGYTF | TGTGCCAGCAGAGTCGTAGGAGGGGGCTACACCTTC
TRBJ2-7 | - | TRBV14 | - | CASSPPGSLPYEQYF | TGTGCCAGCAGCCCCCCGGGTAGCTTACCCTACGAGCAGTACTTC
TRBJ2-1 | - | TRBV10-3 | TRBD2 | CAIRGARAGAYNEQFF | TGTGCCATCAGGGGGGCCCGAGCGGGGGCATACAATGAGCAGTTCTTC
TRBJ1-1 | - | TRBV3-1/TRBV3-2 | - | CASSLTGGRSEAFF | TGTGCCAGCAGCCTCACCGGGGGGAGGTCTGAAGCTTTCTTT
TRBJ1-5 | - | TRBV6-2/TRBV6-3 | TRBD1 | CASSQGASRDF | TGTGCCAGCAGTCAGGGGGCCAGTAGGGATTTT
TRBJ2-1 | - | TRBV4-3 | - | CASSRGFLDNEQFF | TGCGCCAGCAGCCGCGGGTTTCTCGACAATGAGCAGTTCTTC
TRBJ2-7 | once | TRBV12-3/TRBV12-4 | TRBD1 | CASSPTGSYEQYF | TGTGCCAGCAGTCCGACAGGGTCCTACGAGCAGTACTTC
TRBJ1-2 | - | TRBV19 | TRBD1 | CASSPDRVNGYTF | TGTGCCAGTAGTCCTGACAGGGTTAATGGCTACACCTTC
TRBJ1-1 | - | TRBV29-1 | - | CSVVSRGARTEAFF | TGCAGCGTTGTCTCGCGGGGGGCAAGGACTGAAGCTTTCTTT
TRBJ1-5 | once | TRBV27 | - | CASRLQGAGQPQHF | TGTGCCAGCAGGCTACAGGGCGCAGGACAGCCCCAGCATTTT
TRBJ1-5 | - | TRBV27 | - | CASSLSGQFNQPQHF | TGTGCCAGCAGTTTATCGGGGCAGTTCAATCAGCCCCAGCATTTT
TRBJ2-1 | - | TRBV4-3 | TRBD2 | CASSQTSGVEQFF | TGCGCCAGCAGCCAAACTAGCGGGGTCGAGCAGTTCTTC
TRBJ2-7 | - | TRBV7-2 | TRBD2 | CASSLAGGSSYEQYF | TGTGCCAGCAGCTTAGCGGGGGGGAGCTCCTACGAGCAGTACTTC
TRBJ2-1 | - | TRBV29-1 | - | CSVERGPNEQFF | TGCAGCGTTGAAAGGGGCCCCAATGAGCAGTTCTTC